The rows below give T cell receptor beta chains drawn from one sample of a study of OX40 agonist ivuxolimab in advanced cancers. Using immunoSEQ multiplex PCR, the repertoire was profiled, and TCRdb retains in-frame clones only, with some absent. The sample holds about 70,000 clones, 86% seen once. The sequencing used CD4+ or CD8+ T cells sorted from blood, collected in a trial of the OX40 agonist ivuxolimab. The receptors originated from an adult with an advanced solid tumor such as melanoma, head and neck, liver or kidney cancer. CDR3s include the opening cysteine and the closing phenylalanine or tryptophan. The D gene is left open where the match is weak. Size values are once, few and many counts, or a class for expanded clones, and some rows have none.

d_gene	abundance	v_gene	j_gene	CDR3nt	CDR3aa
.	.	TRBV7-2	TRBJ1-5	TGTGCCAGCAGCTTAGAGGGTAACCGTCGCAATCAGCCCCAGCATTTT	CASSLEGNRRNQPQHF
.	many	TRBV9	TRBJ2-7	TGTGCCAGCAGCGTAGTGGGAGGAGGCGAGCAGTACTTC	CASSVVGGGEQYF
TRBD2	.	TRBV11-1	TRBJ2-7	TGTGCCAGCAGCCAATTCGGACGGACTAGCGGGGGCCTAGCCTACGAGCAGTACTTC	CASSQFGRTSGGLAYEQYF
.	.	TRBV19	TRBJ2-1	TGTGCCAGTAGTACCCCTGGACGTAGCTCCTACAATGAGCAGTTCTTC	CASSTPGRSSYNEQFF
.	.	TRBV18	TRBJ2-6	TGTGCCAGCTCACCAGGGTCTGGGGCCAACGTCCTGACTTTC	CASSPGSGANVLTF
.	.	TRBV7-9	TRBJ1-4	TGTGCCAGCAGCCTGACACCTTTAAATGAAAAACTGTTTTTT	CASSLTPLNEKLFF
.	.	TRBV27	TRBJ2-1	TGTGCCAGCAGCAGACGGAATGAGCAGTTCTTC	CASSRRNEQFF
.	.	TRBV6-5	TRBJ1-2	TGTGCCAGCAGTTTCCTCGCCCTAACCGGTTACACCTTC	CASSFLALTGYTF
TRBD1	.	TRBV28	TRBJ1-3	TGTGCCAGCAGCTTACAGGGGGCCCGAAACACCATATATTTT	CASSLQGARNTIYF
TRBD1	.	TRBV7-2	TRBJ1-2	TGTGCCAGCAGCGAGATTCAGGGGGTCTATGGCTACACCTTC	CASSEIQGVYGYTF
.	.	TRBV7-2	TRBJ1-1	TGTGCCAGCAGCCCCGACAGTAACACTGAAGCTTTCTTT	CASSPDSNTEAFF
.	.	TRBV28	TRBJ2-7	TGTGCCAGCAGTTTACGGAGCGAGCAGTACTTC	CASSLRSEQYF
TRBD1	.	TRBV28	TRBJ2-7	TGTGCCAGCAGTTTATCCAGGACAGGGTCCTACGAGCAGTACTTC	CASSLSRTGSYEQYF
TRBD1	.	TRBV11-3	TRBJ1-3	TGTGCCAGCAGCTACTCGACAGGGGCAGGAAACACCATATATTTT	CASSYSTGAGNTIYF
.	.	TRBV7-6	TRBJ1-3	TGTGCCAGCAGCTGGGGGGACTTCTACTCTGGAAACACCATATATTTT	CASSWGDFYSGNTIYF
.	.	TRBV6-6	TRBJ1-6	TGTGCCAGCAGTTCAAACCAGCGGGGTAATTCACCCCTCCACTTT	CASSSNQRGNSPLHF
TRBD1	.	TRBV18	TRBJ1-1	TGTGCCAGCTCACCCTCGACAGGGGGGAGCACTGAAGCTTTCTTT	CASSPSTGGSTEAFF
.	.	TRBV6-5	TRBJ2-1	TGTGCCAGCAGTTACTCGAATAGGGGAACATACAATGAGCAGTTCTTC	CASSYSNRGTYNEQFF
TRBD1	few	TRBV5-1	TRBJ1-3	TGCGCCAGCAGCTTAGGGACAGGGGGCTCCAAGAGCTCTGGAAACACCATATATTTT	CASSLGTGGSKSSGNTIYF